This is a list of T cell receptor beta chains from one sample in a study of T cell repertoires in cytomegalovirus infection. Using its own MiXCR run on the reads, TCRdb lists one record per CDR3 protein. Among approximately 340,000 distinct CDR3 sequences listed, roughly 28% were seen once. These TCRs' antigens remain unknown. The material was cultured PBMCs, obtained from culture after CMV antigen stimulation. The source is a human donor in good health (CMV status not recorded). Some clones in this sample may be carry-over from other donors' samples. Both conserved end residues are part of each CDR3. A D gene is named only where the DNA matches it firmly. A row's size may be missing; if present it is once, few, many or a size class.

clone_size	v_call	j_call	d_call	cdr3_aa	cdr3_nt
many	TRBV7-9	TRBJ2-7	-	CASRGMTAYPYEQYF	TGTGCCAGCAGGGGTATGACGGCTTATCCCTACGAGCAGTACTTC
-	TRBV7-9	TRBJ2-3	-	CSIPDLRLGGATQYF	TGTTCCATCCCTGATTTGAGGTTGGGGGGTGCTACGCAGTATTTT
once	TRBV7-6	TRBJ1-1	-	CASSLGPVGTEAFF	TGTGCCAGCAGCTTAGGCCCAGTAGGCACTGAAGCTTTCTTT
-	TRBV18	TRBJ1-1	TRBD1	CASSPYTGVDTEAFF	TGTGCCAGCTCACCATACACAGGGGTTGACACTGAAGCTTTCTTT
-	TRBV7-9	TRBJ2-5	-	CASSLALGLLGETQYF	TGTGCCAGCAGCTTAGCCCTGGGCCTCTTAGGAGAGACCCAGTACTTC
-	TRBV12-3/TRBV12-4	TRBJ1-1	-	CASSLYGVMNTEAFF	TGTGCCAGCAGTTTATACGGGGTGATGAACACTGAAGCTTTCTTT
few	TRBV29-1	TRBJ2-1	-	CSPFVGDDEQFF	TGCAGCCCTTTTGTGGGGGATGATGAGCAGTTCTTC
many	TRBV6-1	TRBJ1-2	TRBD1	CASSPPGGNYGYTF	TGTGCCAGCAGTCCCCCAGGGGGCAACTATGGCTACACCTTC
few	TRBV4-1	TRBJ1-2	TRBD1	CASSAPGQGKYGYTF	TGCGCCAGCAGCGCCCCGGGACAGGGAAAGTATGGCTACACCTTC
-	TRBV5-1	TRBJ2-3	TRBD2	CASSLVLADSGDTQYF	TGCGCCAGCAGCTTGGTACTAGCGGATAGCGGAGATACGCAGTATTTT
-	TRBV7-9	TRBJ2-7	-	CASSPGRGYEQYF	TGTGCCAGCAGCCCGGGACGGGGCTACGAGCAGTACTTC
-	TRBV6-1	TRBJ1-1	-	CASTRLRETEAFF	TGTGCCAGCACTAGGTTGAGGGAGACTGAAGCTTTCTTT
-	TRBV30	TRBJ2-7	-	CAWSVSVPEQYF	TGTGCCTGGAGTGTATCAGTTCCCGAGCAGTACTTC
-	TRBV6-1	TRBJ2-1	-	CASSTGNYNEQFF	TGTGCCAGCAGTACGGGGAACTACAATGAGCAGTTCTTC
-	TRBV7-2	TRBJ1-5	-	CASSLPSFGPQHF	TGTGCCAGCAGCTTACCGAGCTTCGGGCCCCAGCATTTT
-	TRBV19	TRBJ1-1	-	CASSSPAGTRNTEAFF	TGTGCCAGTAGCTCGCCAGCCGGGACCCGGAACACTGAAGCTTTCTTT
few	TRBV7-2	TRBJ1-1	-	CASSQRSLFF	TGTGCCAGCAGTCAGAGGTCGCTTTTCTTT
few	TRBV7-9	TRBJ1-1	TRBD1	CASSFLPTGPTNTEAFF	TGTGCCAGCAGCTTTTTGCCGACAGGGCCGACGAACACTGAAGCTTTCTTT
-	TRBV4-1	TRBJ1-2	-	CASGGASSYGYTF	TGCGCCAGCGGAGGCGCCTCGAGCTATGGCTACACCTTC
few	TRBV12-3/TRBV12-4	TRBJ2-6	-	CASNPGAGANVLTF	TGTGCCAGCAATCCGGGGGCCGGGGCCAACGTCCTGACTTTC
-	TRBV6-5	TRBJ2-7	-	CASSRGTEYEQYF	TGTGCCAGCAGTCGCGGGACCGAGTACGAGCAGTACTTC
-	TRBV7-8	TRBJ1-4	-	CASSLGVVAGNEKLFF	TGTGCCAGCAGCCTAGGGGTTGTGGCAGGGAACGAAAAACTGTTTTTT
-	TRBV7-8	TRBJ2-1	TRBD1	CASSFTGDEQFF	TGTGCCAGCAGCTTTACAGGGGATGAGCAGTTCTTC
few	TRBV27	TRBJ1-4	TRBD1	CASSQRQGSSEKLFF	TGTGCCAGCAGCCAGAGACAGGGCTCATCAGAAAAACTGTTTTTT
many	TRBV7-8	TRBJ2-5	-	CASSLRAQRETQYF	TGTGCCAGCAGCTTAAGGGCCCAAAGGGAGACCCAGTACTTC
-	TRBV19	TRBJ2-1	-	CASSVSRASRNEQFF	TGTGCCAGTAGTGTATCCAGGGCGTCAAGGAATGAGCAGTTCTTC
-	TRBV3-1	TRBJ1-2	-	CASSPRGLYGYTF	TGTGCCAGCAGCCCCCGGGGACTATATGGCTACACCTTC
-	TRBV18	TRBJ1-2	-	CASSPISGVSNYGYTF	TGTGCCAGCTCACCTATATCAGGGGTATCTAACTATGGCTACACCTTC
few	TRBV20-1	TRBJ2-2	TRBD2	CSATSGSRGELFF	TGCAGTGCTACTAGCGGGAGTCGCGGGGAGCTGTTTTTT
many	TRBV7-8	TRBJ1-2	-	CASSLAGTWYGYTF	TGTGCCAGCAGCTTAGCTGGGACGTGGTATGGCTACACCTTC
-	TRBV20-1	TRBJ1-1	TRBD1	CSARDYRGLNTEAFF	TGCAGTGCTAGAGACTACAGGGGCCTGAACACTGAAGCTTTCTTT
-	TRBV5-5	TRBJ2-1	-	CASSLDAVNEQFF	TGTGCCAGCAGCTTGGATGCTGTAAATGAGCAGTTCTTC
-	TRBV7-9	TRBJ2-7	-	CASSLTGTFSYEQYF	TGTGCCAGCAGCTTGACCGGGACCTTTTCCTACGAGCAGTACTTC
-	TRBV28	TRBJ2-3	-	CASNEGAPDTQYF	TGTGCCAGCAACGAAGGGGCCCCAGATACGCAGTATTTT